This is a list of T cell receptor beta chains from one sample in a study of shared clonotypes between healthy human individuals. Sequencing used immunoSEQ multiplex PCR; TCRdb keeps in-frame clones, though not all of them. The table includes about 380,000 clones, just over 95% detected once. Sample: memory CD8+ T cells sorted from blood. Receptor source: a man under 40 in good health. Each CDR3 is given with its conserved first and last residue. Fields, in order: clone size, J gene, D gene, V gene, CDR3 DNA, CDR3 protein. A D gene is named only where the DNA matches it firmly. Clone size is shown for a subset of rows, as once, few, many or a class of expanded clone.

NA,TRBJ2-5,TRBD1,TRBV6-5,TGTGCCAGCAGTTTCACAGGGGGCTGGGAGACCCAGTACTTC,CASSFTGGWETQYF
NA,TRBJ1-2,NA,TRBV7-9,TGTGCCAGCAGCCAGAGCGGACGGACCTATGGCTACACCTTC,CASSQSGRTYGYTF
NA,TRBJ1-2,NA,TRBV9,TGTGCCAGCAGCTCCAACCAGGGGAAATATGGCTACACCTTC,CASSSNQGKYGYTF
once,TRBJ1-6,NA,TRBV4-1,TGCGCCAGCAGCCCTTCCGGGCCTAGTAATTCACCCCTCCACTTT,CASSPSGPSNSPLHF
once,TRBJ1-4,NA,TRBV27,TGTGCCAGCAGCTGGCGGGGGCCCCTCACTAATGAAAAACTGTTTTTT,CASSWRGPLTNEKLFF
NA,TRBJ2-1,NA,TRBV7-9,TGTGCCAGCAGCGCTGACCAGCCTCTAGCGAAACCCAACAATGAGCAGTTCTTC,CASSADQPLAKPNNEQFF
NA,TRBJ2-2,TRBD2,TRBV5-1,TGCGCCAGCAGCTTGAGGAGCGGGAGCGATCCCGGGGAGCTGTTTTTT,CASSLRSGSDPGELFF
NA,TRBJ2-1,NA,TRBV11-2,TGTGCCAGCAGCTTTTCCGTTTACAGGGACGGACACAATGAGCAGTTCTTC,CASSFSVYRDGHNEQFF
NA,TRBJ1-5,NA,TRBV6-1,TGTGCCAGTGGTTATAGCAATCAGCCCCAGCATTTT,CASGYSNQPQHF
once,TRBJ1-6,NA,TRBV7-3,TGTGCCAGCAGCTTATCCAAGAATTCACCCCTCCACTTT,CASSLSKNSPLHF
NA,TRBJ2-1,NA,TRBV4-1,TGCGCCAGCAGCCAAGATCCAGGGGCGGGCTACAATGAGCAGTTCTTC,CASSQDPGAGYNEQFF
NA,TRBJ2-1,TRBD2,TRBV15,TGTGCCACCAGCGCTCTAGCGGGAGGGTACAATGAGCAGTTCTTC,CATSALAGGYNEQFF
NA,TRBJ1-4,NA,TRBV5-4,TGTGCCAGCAGCTCGACTGATGGGGCCGGGGAAAAACTGTTTTTT,CASSSTDGAGEKLFF
NA,TRBJ2-3,TRBD2,TRBV5-4,TGTGCCAGCAGCTTGGCGGTAGCGGGAGACACAGATACGCAGTATTTT,CASSLAVAGDTDTQYF
NA,TRBJ2-2,TRBD2,TRBV27,TGTGCCAGCAGTTTATCGGAACTAGCGGGAGTCACCGGGGAGCTGTTTTTT,CASSLSELAGVTGELFF
NA,TRBJ2-1,TRBD1,TRBV9,TGTGCCAGCAGCCCAGAGGGACAGAACAATGAGCAGTTCTTC,CASSPEGQNNEQFF
NA,TRBJ1-5,TRBD1,TRBV28,TGTGCCAGCAGTTTGGGGACAGGGTCGGGCAATCAGCCCCAGCATTTT,CASSLGTGSGNQPQHF
NA,TRBJ2-1,NA,TRBV4-2,TGTGCCAGCAGCCGGTGGGTATCCAGCGGAGTAAATGAGCAGTTCTTC,CASSRWVSSGVNEQFF
NA,TRBJ2-7,NA,TRBV29-1,TGCAGCGTTGAAGAAGGCGGAGACAGGAGCTCCTACGAGCAGTACTTC,CSVEEGGDRSSYEQYF
NA,TRBJ1-2,NA,TRBV5-5,TGTGCCAGCAGCTTGTGGACCACAGGACTCTATGGCTACACCTTC,CASSLWTTGLYGYTF
NA,TRBJ1-1,NA,TRBV18,TGTGCCAGCTCACCAATATCCGGGTCGAGTGAAGCTTTCTTT,CASSPISGSSEAFF
NA,TRBJ2-1,TRBD2,TRBV2,TGTGCCAGCAGTGAAGGAAGCGGGAGGATGTATGAGCAGTTCTTC,CASSEGSGRMYEQFF
NA,TRBJ2-3,TRBD2,TRBV4-1,TGCGCCAGCAGCCAAGCCCGACTAGCGGGGGGCCGGGGCCCAGATACGCAGTATTTT,CASSQARLAGGRGPDTQYF
NA,TRBJ1-2,NA,TRBV7-9,TGTGCCAGCAGCAAGGACGTAAATGGCTACACCTTC,CASSKDVNGYTF
NA,TRBJ1-2,NA,TRBV5-6,TGTGCCAGCAGCCCAGGACCCTGGCCTAAAGGCTACACCTTC,CASSPGPWPKGYTF
NA,TRBJ2-1,TRBD2,TRBV5-4,TGTGCCAGCAGCTTGGCCTCGGGGAGGGCCAATGAGCAGTTCTTC,CASSLASGRANEQFF
NA,TRBJ2-5,NA,TRBV7-6,TGTGCCAGCAGCTTGACTTTAGCGCAAGAGACCCAGTACTTC,CASSLTLAQETQYF